This TCR beta chain was retrieved from a study of T-cell memory formation after mild COVID-19. Study in general: TCR clusters were mostly donor specific.

Overall study results and limits: Contracting CD4+ clones lay largely in CM and EM, with CD8+ ones residing in EMRA. Balance between CD4 and CD8 was seen in clones contracting day 15 to 85, and a CD4+ lean was seen in later expanders.

The V segment lost 3 bases and the J segment 4 bases; nucleotides outside the gene matches: 7. The CDR3 is 15 residues long. Germline CDR1 and CDR2: ENHRY and SYGVKD. This clonotype was picked up many times. Its specificity is not known. TCRdb called the 5' RACE reads again in MiXCR, with one record for every CDR3 protein. The table shows about 560,000 distinct CDR3 sequences, with about 22% occurring only once. The J gene is TRBJ2-5, the V gene TRBV10-3; TRBD1 agrees at 8 bases. The TCR sequence derives from an adult woman who had mild COVID-19 (a few samples of this study predate the infection). Cell type and time point are not known. What was sequenced was PBMCs or a T cell subset sorted from them (not recorded which). The CDR3 bases are TGTGCCATCAGTGACCGAGCCGACAGGGGAGAGACCCAGTACTTC. Protein sequence: CAISDRADRGETQYF.